The rows below give T cell receptor beta chains drawn from one sample of a study of T cells in narcolepsy. Their cognate antigens are unknown. Generated by immunoSEQ multiplex PCR, the TCRdb table keeps only in-frame clones and is missing some. The table has about 1,500 clones, roughly 39% seen once. Sequences were obtained from cultured CD8+ T cells from cerebrospinal fluid. These receptor sequences come from a human donor with narcolepsy. CDR3s include the opening cysteine and the closing phenylalanine or tryptophan. Fields, in order: D gene, CDR3 length, clone size, V gene, J gene, CDR3 protein, CDR3 DNA. The D gene is left open where the match is weak. Clone size is given for some rows only: seen once, a few or many times, or a class if the clone is expanded.

TRBD2	17	few	TRBV9	TRBJ2-2	CASSVTSAGGIGEELFF	TGTGCCAGCAGCGTCACGTCAGCGGGGGGGATTGGCGAGGAGCTGTTTTTT
TRBD1	16	NA	TRBV7-3	TRBJ1-1	CASSPRQGSMGTEAFF	TGTGCCAGCAGCCCACGACAGGGGAGCATGGGCACTGAAGCTTTCTTT
TRBD1	15	NA	TRBV11-1	TRBJ1-2	CASSVTQGNNYGYTF	TGTGCCAGCAGCGTAACACAGGGGAACAACTATGGCTACACCTTC
NA	15	NA	TRBV6-1	TRBJ1-4	CASRVPGRSNEKLFF	TGTGCCAGCAGGGTTCCGGGACGGAGTAATGAAAAACTGTTTTTT
NA	15	large	TRBV5-1	TRBJ2-5	CASSFGTHSPETQYF	TGCGCCAGCAGCTTCGGGACTCACTCTCCGGAGACCCAGTACTTC
NA	15	NA	TRBV5-1	TRBJ1-1	CASSLSGGGNTEAFF	TGCGCCAGCAGTTTAAGTGGTGGAGGGAACACTGAAGCTTTCTTT
TRBD2	13	few	TRBV7-9	TRBJ2-1	CASSPGGFNEQFF	TGTGCCAGCAGCCCCGGGGGGTTCAATGAGCAGTTCTTC
NA	13	NA	TRBV7-9	TRBJ2-3	CASSPRRRDTQYF	TGTGCCAGCAGCCCACGCCGGAGGGATACGCAGTATTTT
NA	12	few	TRBV7-3	TRBJ1-5	CASSHEHQPQHF	TGTGCCAGCAGCCACGAGCATCAGCCCCAGCATTTT
NA	15	few	TRBV6-5	TRBJ1-1	CASSPHGTGNTEAFF	TGTGCCAGCAGTCCCCACGGGACGGGGAACACTGAAGCTTTCTTT
NA	13	NA	TRBV7-7	TRBJ2-7	CASSLEGYYEQYF	TGTGCCAGCAGCTTAGAGGGTTATTACGAGCAGTACTTC
NA	14	NA	TRBV27	TRBJ2-2	CASRQKANTGELFF	TGTGCCAGCAGGCAAAAAGCGAACACCGGGGAGCTGTTTTTT
NA	15	NA	TRBV7-9	TRBJ2-7	CAGSSTGLSSYEQYF	TGTGCCGGCAGCTCAACAGGATTGAGCTCCTACGAGCAGTACTTC
NA	14	NA	TRBV6-1	TRBJ2-7	CASADAEGSYEQYF	TGTGCCAGCGCGGACGCAGAGGGTTCCTACGAGCAGTACTTC
TRBD1	17	large	TRBV5-6	TRBJ1-4	CASSPEGGRGRNEKLFF	TGTGCCAGCAGCCCCGAAGGGGGCAGGGGTCGGAATGAAAAACTGTTTTTT
NA	12	NA	TRBV7-2	TRBJ1-5	CASSHEHQPQHF	TGTGCCAGCAGCCACGAGCATCAGCCCCAGCATTTT
NA	17	NA	TRBV4-1	TRBJ2-2	CASSPVRNRANTGELFF	TGCGCCAGCAGCCCGGTGCGGAACAGAGCGAACACCGGGGAGCTGTTTTTT
NA	15	few	TRBV11-3	TRBJ2-3	CASSSVGGSTDTQYF	TGTGCCAGCAGCTCGGTAGGTGGAAGCACAGATACGCAGTATTTT
NA	13	NA	TRBV4-2	TRBJ1-3	CASSFLSGDTIYF	TGTGCCAGCAGCTTCCTCAGTGGAGACACCATATATTTT
NA	14	medium-sized	TRBV10-2	TRBJ1-5	CASTQAAGAQPQHF	TGCGCCAGCACGCAGGCCGCAGGGGCTCAGCCCCAGCATTTT
NA	17	NA	TRBV13	TRBJ1-2	CASSLGLMGREYYGYTF	TGTGCCAGCAGCTTAGGCCTAATGGGTAGGGAATACTATGGCTACACCTTC
TRBD1	15	large	TRBV19	TRBJ1-5	CASSTGTASNQPQHF	TGTGCCAGTAGTACCGGGACAGCTAGCAATCAGCCCCAGCATTTT
NA	14	NA	TRBV19	TRBJ2-3	CASSILPGTDTQYF	TGTGCCAGTAGTATCCTACCTGGCACAGATACGCAGTATTTT
TRBD1	14	NA	TRBV2	TRBJ1-3	CASSDRGTGNTIYF	TGTGCCAGCAGTGACAGGGGGACTGGAAACACCATATATTTT
NA	12	NA	TRBV2	TRBJ2-3	CASSIDTDTQYF	TGTGCCAGCAGTATAGACACAGATACGCAGTATTTT
TRBD1	13	NA	TRBV2	TRBJ2-5	CAGQGTYQETQYF	TGTGCGGGACAGGGGACGTACCAAGAGACCCAGTACTTC
NA	16	few	TRBV13	TRBJ2-7	CASRDETGESSYEQYF	TGTGCCAGCAGAGACGAGACAGGCGAAAGCTCCTACGAGCAGTACTTC
NA	14	few	TRBV6-5	TRBJ1-1	CASSLAQTNTEAFF	TGTGCCAGCAGTTTAGCGCAGACGAACACTGAAGCTTTCTTT
NA	16	NA	TRBV10-3	TRBJ2-2	CASKDWAGASTGELFF	TGTGCCAGCAAGGACTGGGCGGGGGCCTCCACCGGGGAGCTGTTTTTT
TRBD1	14	large	TRBV29-1	TRBJ2-1	CSALGQGAYNEQFF	TGCAGCGCCCTAGGACAGGGGGCGTACAATGAGCAGTTCTTC
NA	13	NA	TRBV19	TRBJ2-7	CASSIDRSYEQYF	TGTGCCAGTAGTATCGACAGGAGCTACGAGCAGTACTTC
NA	18	NA	TRBV5-1	TRBJ1-2	CASSLEPGTPSINYGYTF	TGCGCCAGCAGCTTGGAACCCGGGACTCCGTCCATAAACTATGGCTACACCTTC
NA	12	medium-sized	TRBV5-6	TRBJ2-7	CASSTTGYEQYF	TGTGCCAGCAGCACAACAGGTTACGAGCAGTACTTC